The 16 T cell receptor beta chains listed next were all sequenced from one sample in a study of OX40 agonist ivuxolimab in advanced cancers. The method was immunoSEQ multiplex PCR; TCRdb's version includes in-frame clones alone and lacks a portion of them. This table holds 65,000 to 95,000 clones, roughly nine tenths found once. Sequencing used CD4+ or CD8+ T cells sorted from blood, obtained in a trial of the OX40 agonist ivuxolimab. These receptors came from an adult with an advanced solid tumor such as melanoma, head and neck, liver or kidney cancer.

The chain is built from TRBV11-2 and TRBJ2-3; unclear D gene. Trimming removed 0 bases at V and 3 bases at J, with 7 bases between. The CDR3 is 14 residues long. Per germline, CDR1 SGHAT and CDR2 FQNNGV. DNA of the CDR3: TGTGCCAGCAGCTTAGAGGGCACTACAGATACGCAGTATTTT. Translating gives CASSLEGTTDTQYF.

CDR3 loop: CASRAGQGGREKLFF. The CDR3 DNA reads as TGTGCCAGCAGAGCTGGACAGGGAGGGCGTGAAAAACTGTTTTTT. The chain joins TRBV2 to TRBJ1-4; 8 bases agree with TRBD1. Trimming cost V 6 bases and J 7 bases; bases outside gene matches: 10. Germline V gives CDR1 SNHLY, CDR2 FYNNEI. This CDR3 has 15 amino acids. Drawing the rest from reference TRBV2 and TRBJ1-4, the complete variable domain is EPEVTQTPSHQVTQMGQEVILRCVPISNHLYFYWYRQILGQKVEFLVSFYNNEISEKSEIFDDQFSVERPDGSNFTLKIRSTKLEDSAMYFCASRAGQGGREKLFFGSGTQLSVL.

The V and J genes are TRBV5-1 and TRBJ2-3; either TRBD1 or TRBD2 may fit D (5 bases each). Germline CDR1 and CDR2: SGHRS and YFSETQ. Between the trimmed V and J ends, which lost 1 base and 5 bases, there was a span of 11 bases. The CDR3 extends over 14 amino acids. In DNA, the CDR3 is TGCGCCAGCAGCTTGAATGGGGGTGAAGATACGCAGTATTTT. Amino acids: CASSLNGGEDTQYF.

The chain links TRBV5-1 to TRBJ2-5; the match to TRBD1 covers 7 bases. Germline CDR1 and CDR2: SGHRS and YFSETQ. The CDR3 totals 15 residues. Germline trimming cut 4 bases from V and 3 bases from J; bases unmatched to any gene: 9. The CDR3 nucleotides read TGCGCCAGCAGCCTAACCGGACAGGTGAAAGAGACCCAGTACTTC. Translating it yields CASSLTGQVKETQYF. The entire variable domain, with the rest obtained from reference TRBV5-1 and TRBJ2-5, is as follows: KAGVTQTPRYLIKTRGQQVTLSCSPISGHRSVSWYQQTPGQGLQFLFEYFSETQRNKGNFPGRFSGRQFSNSRSEMNVSTLELGDSALYLCASSLTGQVKETQYFGPGTRLLVL.

Here the CDR3 DNA reads TGTGCCAGCAGTCCAGCAGGGACCCCTAGCCGGAACACTGAAGCTTTCTTT. Its translation is CASSPAGTPSRNTEAFF. V is TRBV28 and J is TRBJ1-1, with a tentative D call TRBD1 (5 bases). From germline, CDR1 is MDHEN and CDR2 SYDVKM. The CDR3 loop spans 17 amino acids. The germline V and J ends were trimmed by 5 bases and 1 base, with 20 bases remaining between them.

The rearrangement links TRBV5-1 to TRBJ2-5, with 13 bases matching TRBD2. Germline trimming cut 7 bases from V and 4 bases from J; bases unmatched to any gene: 7. Germline values: CDR1 SGHRS, CDR2 YFSETQ. The CDR3 extends over 15 amino acids. The CDR3 protein is CASCGLAGVGETQYF. The CDR3 region has the DNA TGCGCCAGCTGCGGACTAGCGGGAGTTGGAGAGACCCAGTACTTC. Drawing the rest from reference TRBV5-1 and TRBJ2-5, the complete variable domain is KAGVTQTPRYLIKTRGQQVTLSCSPISGHRSVSWYQQTPGQGLQFLFEYFSETQRNKGNFPGRFSGRQFSNSRSEMNVSTLELGDSALYLCASCGLAGVGETQYFGPGTRLLVL.

The genes are TRBV7-8 and TRBJ2-6; 14 bases line up with TRBD2. CDR1 and CDR2 (germline): SGHVS, FQNEAQ. This CDR3 has 19 residues. V shed 7 bases, J shed 2 bases, and the junction held 10 bases outside the gene matches. CDR3 in DNA: TGTGCCAGCAACCATGGGACTAGCGGGAGAAGGCCTGGGGCCAACGTCCTGACTTTC. It yields the protein CASNHGTSGRRPGANVLTF. The whole variable domain, remainder taken from reference TRBV7-8 and TRBJ2-6, is GAGVSQSPRYKVAKRGQDVALRCDPISGHVSLFWYQQALGQGPEFLTYFQNEAQLDKSGLPSDRFFAERPEGSVSTLKIQRTQQEDSAVYLCASNHGTSGRRPGANVLTFGAGSRLTVL.

This chain links TRBV2 with TRBJ2-3; 7 bases are shared with TRBD1. This CDR3 is built from 13 residues. In germline, CDR1 is SNHLY, CDR2 FYNNEI. J gave up 11 bases and V 5 bases, and 10 bases lay outside the gene matches. The CDR3 DNA reads TGTGCCAGCAGTACGACAGGGAGAGGAGGGCAGTATTTT. It translates to CASSTTGRGGQYF.

The V call is TRBV7-3, the J call TRBJ2-3; tentative D call: TRBD1 (6 bases). V dropped 2 bases and J dropped 3 bases, with 9 bases sitting between them. This CDR3 has 14 amino acids. Germline V gene lookup returns CDR1 SGHTA and CDR2 FQGTGA. The CDR3 is CASSLFRGTDTQYF. The DNA of the CDR3 is TGTGCCAGCAGCTTATTTAGGGGGACAGATACGCAGTATTTT.

The V and J genes are TRBV5-4 and TRBJ2-1; TRBD2 agrees at 9 bases. J lost 5 bases, V lost 4 bases, and 10 bases had no gene match. The CDR3 covers 16 residues. Per the germline V gene, CDR1 is SGHNT and CDR2 is YYREEE (reference sequence). The CDR3 DNA sequence: TGTGCCAGCAGCCAAACATTGACTAGCGGAAACAATGAGCAGTTCTTC. Translated: CASSQTLTSGNNEQFF.

There are a few counts of this clone. The chain links TRBV28 to TRBJ2-7; a weak D match, TRBD2 (7 bases). CDR3 length: 13 residues. Germline V CDR1 and CDR2: MDHEN, SYDVKM. V was clipped by 5 bases and J by 1 base, with 9 bases between them. The CDR3 DNA reads as TGTGCCAGCAGTAGGGGGGGGTCCTACGAGCAGTACGTC. Translation: CASSRGGSYEQYV.

The V and J genes are TRBV28 and TRBJ2-2; D is possibly TRBD1 (6 bases). Trimming removed 5 bases from V and 3 bases from J, with 10 bases in between. This CDR3 contains 14 residues. Germline V gives CDR1 MDHEN, CDR2 SYDVKM. The CDR3 DNA follows: TGTGCCAGCAGTGTAGGGGGATACACCGGGGAGCTGTTTTTT. It codes for CASSVGGYTGELFF.

The V call is TRBV7-9, the J call TRBJ2-1; no clear D. Germline V lookup: CDR1 SEHNR, CDR2 FQNEAQ (reference sequence). V lost 0 bases and J lost 5, with 8 bases in between. The CDR3 extends over 14 amino acids. CDR3 loop: CASSLAGSHNEQFF. The CDR3 nucleotides are TGTGCCAGCAGCTTAGCGGGATCGCACAATGAGCAGTTCTTC.

Here the CDR3 DNA reads TGTGCCAGCAAGGTTTCGGGAGGCTCAGATACGCAGTATTTT. Amino acid sequence: CASKVSGGSDTQYF. The chain is built from TRBV7-3 and TRBJ2-3; 7 bases agree with TRBD2. The junction had 8 bases not matched to a gene; V was cut back by 7 bases and J by 4 bases. This CDR3 comprises 14 residues. Germline CDR1 and CDR2: SGHTA and FQGTGA.

The CDR3 here is CASSLFQGGAFF. Written as DNA, the CDR3 is TGCGCCAGCAGCTTATTTCAGGGTGGAGCTTTCTTT. The chain combines TRBV5-1 with TRBJ1-1; the D gene is possibly TRBD1 (5 bases). The CDR3 runs to 12 residues. The V gene lost 2 bases and the J gene lost 10 bases, with 12 bases spanning the gap. Per germline, CDR1 SGHRS and CDR2 YFSETQ.

This clone was seen just once. This chain connects TRBV11-2 to TRBJ1-2; 7 bases match TRBD1. The CDR3 extends over 14 amino acids. Germline loops: CDR1 SGHAT, CDR2 FQNNGV. V lost 4 bases, J lost 5 bases, and 7 bases stayed unmatched. CDR3: CASSSGQLLYGYTF. As DNA, the CDR3 is TGTGCCAGCAGCTCGGGACAGCTCCTTTATGGCTACACCTTC. The whole variable domain, filled in from reference TRBV11-2 and TRBJ1-2, reads EAGVAQSPRYKIIEKRQSVAFWCNPISGHATLYWYQQILGQGPKLLIQFQNNGVVDDSQLPKDRFSAERLKGVDSTLKIQPAKLEDSAVYLCASSSGQLLYGYTFGSGTRLTVV.